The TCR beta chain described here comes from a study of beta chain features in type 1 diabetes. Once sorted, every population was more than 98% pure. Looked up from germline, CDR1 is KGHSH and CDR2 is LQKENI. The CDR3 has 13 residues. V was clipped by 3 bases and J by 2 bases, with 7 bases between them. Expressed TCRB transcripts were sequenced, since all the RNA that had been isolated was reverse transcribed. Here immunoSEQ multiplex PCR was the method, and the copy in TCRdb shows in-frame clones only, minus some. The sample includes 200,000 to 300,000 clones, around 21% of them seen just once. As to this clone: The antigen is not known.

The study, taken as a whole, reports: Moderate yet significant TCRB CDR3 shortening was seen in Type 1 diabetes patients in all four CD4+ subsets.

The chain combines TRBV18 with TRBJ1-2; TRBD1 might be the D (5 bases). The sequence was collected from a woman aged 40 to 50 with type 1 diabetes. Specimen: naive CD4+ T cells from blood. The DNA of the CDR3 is TGTGCCAGCTCACCGCGGGACAACTATGGCTACACCTTC. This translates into CASSPRDNYGYTF.